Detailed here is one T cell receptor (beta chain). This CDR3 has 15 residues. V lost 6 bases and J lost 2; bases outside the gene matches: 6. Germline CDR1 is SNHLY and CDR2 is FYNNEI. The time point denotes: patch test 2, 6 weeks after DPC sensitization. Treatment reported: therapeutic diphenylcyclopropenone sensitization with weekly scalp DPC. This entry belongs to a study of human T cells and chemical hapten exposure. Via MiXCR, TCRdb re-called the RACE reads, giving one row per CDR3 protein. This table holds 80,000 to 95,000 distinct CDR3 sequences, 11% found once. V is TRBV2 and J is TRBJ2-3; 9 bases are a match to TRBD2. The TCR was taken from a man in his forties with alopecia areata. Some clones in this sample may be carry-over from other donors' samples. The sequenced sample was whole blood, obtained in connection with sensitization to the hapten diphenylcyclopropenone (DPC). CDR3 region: CASRPIAGVTDTQYF. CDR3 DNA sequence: TGTGCCAGCAGACCGATAGCGGGAGTCACAGATACGCAGTATTTT.